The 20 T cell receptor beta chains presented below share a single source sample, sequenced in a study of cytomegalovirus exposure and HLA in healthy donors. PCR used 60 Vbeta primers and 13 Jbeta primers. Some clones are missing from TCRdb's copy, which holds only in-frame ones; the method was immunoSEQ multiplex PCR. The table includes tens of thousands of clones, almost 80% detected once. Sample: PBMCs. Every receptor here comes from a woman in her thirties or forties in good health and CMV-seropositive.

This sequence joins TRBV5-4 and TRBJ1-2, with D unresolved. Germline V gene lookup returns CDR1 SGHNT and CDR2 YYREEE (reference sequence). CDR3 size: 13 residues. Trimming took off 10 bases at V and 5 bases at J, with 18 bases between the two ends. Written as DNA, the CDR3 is TGTGCCGGAAATCGAGGAGGAAAGTATGGCTACACCTTC. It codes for CAGNRGGKYGYTF.

CDR3 coding DNA: TGTGCCAGCAGTTTCAGGGACAGGGGGATCTATCAGCCCCAGCATTTT. This sequence encodes CASSFRDRGIYQPQHF. This chain joins TRBV28 and TRBJ1-5; 11 nucleotides match TRBD1. Germline CDR1 reads MDHEN; CDR2 reads SYDVKM. The CDR3 has 16 residues. The V and J ends lost 3 bases and 5 bases, in that order; junction bases with no gene match: 6.

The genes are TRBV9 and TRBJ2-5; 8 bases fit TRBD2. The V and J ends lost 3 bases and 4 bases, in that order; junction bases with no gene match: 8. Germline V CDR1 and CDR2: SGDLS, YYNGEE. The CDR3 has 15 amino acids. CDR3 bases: TGTGCCAGCAGCGAGACCAGTAGCGGGGCAGAGACCCAGTACTTC. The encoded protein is CASSETSSGAETQYF.

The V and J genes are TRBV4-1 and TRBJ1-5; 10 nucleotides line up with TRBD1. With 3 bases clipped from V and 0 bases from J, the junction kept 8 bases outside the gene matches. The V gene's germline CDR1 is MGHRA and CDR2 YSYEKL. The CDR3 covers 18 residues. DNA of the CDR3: TGCGCCAGCAGCCAGGGACAGGGGAGGGGTTATAGCAATCAGCCCCAGCATTTT. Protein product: CASSQGQGRGYSNQPQHF.

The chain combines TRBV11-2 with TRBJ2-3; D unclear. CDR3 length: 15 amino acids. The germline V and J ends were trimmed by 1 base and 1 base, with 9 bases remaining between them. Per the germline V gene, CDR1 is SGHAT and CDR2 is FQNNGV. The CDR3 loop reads CASSLAALGTDTQYF. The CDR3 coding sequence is TGTGCCAGCAGCTTAGCCGCGCTCGGCACAGATACGCAGTATTTT.

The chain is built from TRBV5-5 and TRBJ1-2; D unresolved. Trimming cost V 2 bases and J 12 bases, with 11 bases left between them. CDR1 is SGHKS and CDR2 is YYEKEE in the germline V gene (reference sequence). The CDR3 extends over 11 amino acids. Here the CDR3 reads CASSFVGRHTF. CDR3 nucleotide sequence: TGTGCCAGCAGCTTCGTGGGGAGGCACACCTTC.

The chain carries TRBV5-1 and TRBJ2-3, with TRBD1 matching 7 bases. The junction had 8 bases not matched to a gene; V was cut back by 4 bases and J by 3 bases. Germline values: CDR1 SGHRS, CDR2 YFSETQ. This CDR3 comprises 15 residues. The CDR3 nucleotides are TGCGCCAGCAGCCCGGGACAGTACGGGACAGATACGCAGTATTTT. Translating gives CASSPGQYGTDTQYF. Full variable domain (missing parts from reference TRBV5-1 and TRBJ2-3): KAGVTQTPRYLIKTRGQQVTLSCSPISGHRSVSWYQQTPGQGLQFLFEYFSETQRNKGNFPGRFSGRQFSNSRSEMNVSTLELGDSALYLCASSPGQYGTDTQYFGPGTRLTVL.

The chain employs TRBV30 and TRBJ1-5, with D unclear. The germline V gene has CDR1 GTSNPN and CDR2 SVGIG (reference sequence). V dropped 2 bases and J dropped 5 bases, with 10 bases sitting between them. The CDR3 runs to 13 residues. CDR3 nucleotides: TGTGCCTGGAGTTTTAAGAGGGATCAGCCCCAGCATTTT. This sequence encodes CAWSFKRDQPQHF.

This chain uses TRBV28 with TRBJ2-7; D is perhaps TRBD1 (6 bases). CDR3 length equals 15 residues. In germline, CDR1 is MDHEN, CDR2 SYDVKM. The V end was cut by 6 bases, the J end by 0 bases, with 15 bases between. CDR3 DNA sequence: TGTGCCAGCAGCCTCGGGACATTGAGCTCCTACGAGCAGTACTTC. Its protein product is CASSLGTLSSYEQYF. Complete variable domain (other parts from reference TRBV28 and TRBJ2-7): DVKVTQSSRYLVKRTGEKVFLECVQDMDHENMFWYRQDPGLGLRLIYFSYDVKMKEKGDIPEGYSVSREKKERFSLILESASTNQTSMYLCASSLGTLSSYEQYFGPGTRLTVT.

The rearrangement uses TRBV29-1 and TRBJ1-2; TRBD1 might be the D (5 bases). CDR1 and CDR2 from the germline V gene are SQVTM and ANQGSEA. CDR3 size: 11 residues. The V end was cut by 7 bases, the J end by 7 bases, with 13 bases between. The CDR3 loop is CSAKGDGGYTF. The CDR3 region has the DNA TGCAGCGCAAAAGGGGATGGTGGCTACACCTTC.

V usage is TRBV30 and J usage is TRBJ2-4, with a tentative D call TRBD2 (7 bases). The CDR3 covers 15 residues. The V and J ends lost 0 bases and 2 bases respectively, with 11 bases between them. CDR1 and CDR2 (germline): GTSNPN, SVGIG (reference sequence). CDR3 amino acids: CAWSVGGGTKNIQYF. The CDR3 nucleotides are TGTGCCTGGAGTGTAGGGGGGGGGACCAAAAACATTCAGTACTTC.

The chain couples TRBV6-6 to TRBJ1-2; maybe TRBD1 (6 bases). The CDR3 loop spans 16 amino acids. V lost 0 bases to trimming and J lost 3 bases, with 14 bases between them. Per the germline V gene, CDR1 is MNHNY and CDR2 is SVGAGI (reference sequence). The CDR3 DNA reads TGTGCCAGCAGTTACTCAACAGGGAAGGGCCACTATGGCTACACCTTC. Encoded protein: CASSYSTGKGHYGYTF.

This CDR3 is CASTTGNQPQHF. The CDR3 region has the DNA TGTGCCAGCACCACGGGGAATCAGCCCCAGCATTTT. The chain carries TRBV18 and TRBJ1-5, with unresolved D. V shed 8 bases and J shed 4 bases, with 9 bases lying between them. CDR1 is KGHSH, CDR2 LQKENI, per germline. This CDR3 spans 12 amino acids.

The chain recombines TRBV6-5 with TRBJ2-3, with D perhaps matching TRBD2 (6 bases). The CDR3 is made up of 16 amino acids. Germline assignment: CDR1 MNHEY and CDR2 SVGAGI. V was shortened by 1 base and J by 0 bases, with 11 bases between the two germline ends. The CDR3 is CASSYFPGTSTDTQYF. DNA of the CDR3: TGTGCCAGCAGTTACTTCCCCGGGACTAGCACAGATACGCAGTATTTT.

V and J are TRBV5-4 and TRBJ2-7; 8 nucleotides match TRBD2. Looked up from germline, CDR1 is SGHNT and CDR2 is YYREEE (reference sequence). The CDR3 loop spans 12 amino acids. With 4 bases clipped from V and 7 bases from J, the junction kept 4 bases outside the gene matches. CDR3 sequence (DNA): TGTGCCAGCAGCCAAACGGGGGGGGAGCAGTACTTC. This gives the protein CASSQTGGEQYF.

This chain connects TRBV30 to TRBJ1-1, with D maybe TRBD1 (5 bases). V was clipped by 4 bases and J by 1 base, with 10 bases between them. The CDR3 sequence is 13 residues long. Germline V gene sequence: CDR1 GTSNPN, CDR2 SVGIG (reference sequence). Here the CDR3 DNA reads TGTGCCTGGACCAGACAGAGGAACACTGAAGCTTTCTTT. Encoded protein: CAWTRQRNTEAFF.

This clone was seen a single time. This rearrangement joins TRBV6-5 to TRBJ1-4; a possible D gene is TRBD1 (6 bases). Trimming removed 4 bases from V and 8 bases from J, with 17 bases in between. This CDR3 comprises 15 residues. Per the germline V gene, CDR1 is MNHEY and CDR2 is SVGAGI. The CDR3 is CASSWNRDISEKLFF. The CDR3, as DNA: TGTGCCAGCAGTTGGAACCGGGACATCTCCGAAAAACTGTTTTTT.

The CDR3 region has the DNA TGCGCCAGCAGCGTGGGGACTAGCGGGACGGCCCACGAGCAGTACTTC. It yields the protein CASSVGTSGTAHEQYF. V is TRBV5-1 and J is TRBJ2-7; 13 bases map to TRBD2. CDR1 and CDR2 from the germline V gene are SGHRS and YFSETQ. V lost 4 bases to trimming and J lost 5 bases; unmatched junction nucleotides: 9. This CDR3 region has 16 residues.

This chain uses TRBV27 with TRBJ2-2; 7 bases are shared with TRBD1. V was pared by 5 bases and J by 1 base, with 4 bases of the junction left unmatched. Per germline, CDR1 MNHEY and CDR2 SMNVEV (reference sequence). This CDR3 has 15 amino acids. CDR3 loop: CASSARQGNTGELFF. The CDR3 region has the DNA TGTGCCAGCAGTGCACGACAGGGGAACACCGGGGAGCTGTTTTTT.

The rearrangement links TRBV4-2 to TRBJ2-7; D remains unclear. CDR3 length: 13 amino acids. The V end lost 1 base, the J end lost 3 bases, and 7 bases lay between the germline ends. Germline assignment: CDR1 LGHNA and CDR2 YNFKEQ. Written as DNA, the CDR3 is TGTGCCAGCAGCCAAGGACTGAACTACGAGCAGTACTTC. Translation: CASSQGLNYEQYF.